These 17 T cell receptor beta chains originate from one sample sequenced in a study of follicular helper T cells after annual influenza vaccination. Time point meaning: 2015-2016 season, 7 days after influenza vaccination. Clones were read by immunoSEQ multiplex PCR, and TCRdb kept only the in-frame ones, dropping some. Among approximately 9,300 clones, about four fifths were seen once, and the ten largest hold around 0.5%. The specimen comprised CXCR5+ CD38- circulating T follicular helper cells from blood, sampled 7 days after influenza vaccination. The subset here: circulating Tfh, non-naive CD4+CXCR5+PD-1+ (ICOS+CD38+ or ICOS-CD38-). The origin of the receptors is an adult who received the influenza vaccine.

The rearrangement joins TRBV7-8 to TRBJ1-1; the D is unclear. V lost 1 base, J lost 7 bases, and 13 bases lay in between. This CDR3 has 14 amino acids. CDR1 and CDR2 (germline): SGHVS, FQNEAQ. This CDR3 reads CASSLVGSYGEAFF. The DNA for the CDR3 is TGTGCCAGCAGCTTAGTCGGGTCCTATGGTGAAGCTTTCTTT.

This rearrangement joins TRBV6-5 to TRBJ1-2; 7 bases map to TRBD1. V was clipped by 6 bases and J by 2 bases; unmatched bases: 6. CDR3 length equals 14 residues. CDR1 is MNHEY, CDR2 SVGAGI, per germline. CDR3 in DNA: TGTGCCAGCAGAAAGGGGGCCACAAACTATGGCTACACCTTC. This translates into CASRKGATNYGYTF.

V gene TRBV6-5 combines with J gene TRBJ1-2, with D perhaps matching TRBD1 (6 bases). Per germline, CDR1 MNHEY and CDR2 SVGAGI. V was trimmed by 7 bases and J by 8 bases, leaving 17 bases between them. The CDR3 is made up of 13 amino acids. CDR3 residues: CASMASGAGGYTF. CDR3 DNA sequence: TGTGCCAGCATGGCCTCGGGGGCTGGGGGCTACACCTTC.

This clone showed up just once. CDR3 amino acids: CASRQGALNTGELFF. Here the CDR3 DNA reads TGTGCCAGCAGGCAGGGGGCTCTGAACACCGGGGAGCTGTTTTTT. This chain joins TRBV28 and TRBJ2-2; 8 nucleotides line up with TRBD1. V dropped 6 bases and J dropped 1; count of bases not matched to a gene: 4. The CDR3 consists of 15 residues. CDR1 is MDHEN and CDR2 is SYDVKM in the germline V gene.

The V gene is TRBV4-3, the J gene TRBJ1-2, with TRBD1 matching over 9 bases. CDR1 and CDR2 (germline): LGHNA, YSLEER. This CDR3 has 15 amino acids. V was pared by 4 bases and J by 1 base, with 4 bases of the junction left unmatched. CDR3 protein: CASSPRTGVNYGYTF. CDR3 nucleotides: TGCGCCAGCAGCCCCCGGACAGGGGTTAACTATGGCTACACCTTC.

The rearrangement joins TRBV6-1 to TRBJ1-2; no clear D gene. Germline V gene sequence: CDR1 MNHNS, CDR2 SASEGT. The CDR3 contains 14 residues. Trimming stripped 6 bases from V and 7 bases from J, with 18 bases between. CDR3 sequence: CASRLPGALGGYTF. CDR3 nucleotide sequence: TGTGCCAGCAGGTTACCGGGAGCACTGGGTGGCTACACCTTC.

This sequence joins TRBV13 and TRBJ2-5, with D perhaps matching TRBD1 (6 bases). Trimming took off 7 bases at V and 1 base at J, with 10 bases between the two ends. Germline assignment: CDR1 PRHDT and CDR2 FYEKMQ (reference sequence). The CDR3 covers 13 residues. This CDR3 is CASNRARQETQYF. As DNA, the CDR3 is TGTGCCAGCAACAGGGCGCGCCAAGAGACCCAGTACTTC.

The V call is TRBV5-4, the J call TRBJ1-2; no definite D call. V was shortened by 4 bases and J by 0 bases, with 10 bases between the two germline ends. The CDR3 runs 14 residues. Per germline, CDR1 SGHNT and CDR2 YYREEE (reference sequence). The chain's CDR3 is CASSPITTNYGYTF. The CDR3 DNA reads TGTGCCAGCAGCCCCATAACTACTAACTATGGCTACACCTTC.

The rearrangement joins TRBV7-9 to TRBJ1-1; TRBD1 agrees at 9 bases. V lost 4 bases, J lost 5 bases, and 11 bases stayed unmatched. The CDR3 has 16 amino acids. Germline loops: CDR1 SEHNR, CDR2 FQNEAQ (reference sequence). The CDR3 nucleotides are TGTGCCAGCAGCTCCCGTGGTGGGACAGGGACGACTGAAGCTTTCTTT. Its translation: CASSSRGGTGTTEAFF.

The V and J genes are TRBV14 and TRBJ1-2; D gene uncertain. Germline values: CDR1 SGHDN, CDR2 FVKESK. This CDR3 has 14 amino acids. V lost 4 bases to trimming and J lost 4 bases, with 13 bases between them. CDR3 DNA sequence: TGTGCCAGCAGCCTGGGAGGCCGAGTCTATGGCTACACCTTC. Residues: CASSLGGRVYGYTF.

The chain carries TRBV7-8 and TRBJ1-2; D perhaps matches TRBD1 (6 bases). The CDR3 sequence is 16 residues long. Germline V lookup: CDR1 SGHVS, CDR2 FQNEAQ. V was shortened by 4 bases and J by 3 bases, with 18 bases between the two germline ends. The CDR3 here is CASSSLLVGADYGYTF. CDR3 sequence (DNA): TGTGCCAGCAGCTCCTTGCTGGTGGGGGCAGACTATGGCTACACCTTC.

This chain joins TRBV12-5 and TRBJ1-5; D is uncertain. Trimming removed 4 bases from V and 7 bases from J, with 8 bases in between. CDR3 size: 12 residues. Germline V CDR1 and CDR2: LGHNT, FRNRAP. The CDR3 reads CASGWRVQPQHF. The CDR3, as DNA: TGTGCTAGTGGTTGGCGGGTACAGCCCCAGCATTTT.

V is TRBV5-4 and J is TRBJ1-1, with D possibly matching TRBD1 (5 bases). Germline CDR1 reads SGHNT; CDR2 reads YYREEE (reference sequence). V was cut by 3 bases and J by 0 bases, with 9 bases left in between. This CDR3 has 14 residues. CDR3 sequence (DNA): TGTGCCAGCAGCTCGACAGTAATGAACACTGAAGCTTTCTTT. It encodes CASSSTVMNTEAFF.

The CDR3, as DNA: TGTGCCAGCAGTTTATACTGGCTAGCGGGGGCGAGGAGCCCCTACAATGAGCAGTTCTTC. Amino acid sequence: CASSLYWLAGARSPYNEQFF. The genes are TRBV28 and TRBJ2-1; 10 nucleotides line up with TRBD2. This CDR3 is built from 20 residues. CDR1 and CDR2 from the germline V gene are MDHEN and SYDVKM. Unmatched junction bases numbered 14, after V lost 1 base and J lost 2 bases.

A few counts support this clone. The rearrangement joins TRBV7-9 to TRBJ1-6; D not resolved. V shed 1 base and J shed 9 bases, with 7 bases lying between them. Germline CDR1 reads SEHNR; CDR2 reads FQNEAQ (reference sequence). This CDR3 comprises 13 residues. CDR3 nucleotide sequence: TGTGCCAGCAGCTTAGTGGAGGGTTCACCCCTCCACTTT. Translated, it gives CASSLVEGSPLHF.

The gene calls are TRBV19 and TRBJ2-1; the D is unclear. The V end lost 3 bases, the J end lost 5 bases, and 8 bases lay between the germline ends. Germline V gene lookup returns CDR1 LNHDA and CDR2 SQIVND (reference sequence). The CDR3 is 13 amino acids. CDR3 protein: CASSMGINNEQFF. DNA for the CDR3: TGTGCCAGTAGTATGGGGATTAACAATGAGCAGTTCTTC.

The rearrangement joins TRBV7-7 to TRBJ2-2, with D hard to call. Trimming took off 5 bases at V and 4 bases at J, with 14 bases between the two ends. The CDR3 has 15 residues. Germline CDR1 reads SSHAT; CDR2 reads FNYEAQ (reference sequence). The chain's CDR3 is CASSPLQATTGELFF. In DNA form, the CDR3 reads TGTGCCAGCAGCCCCCTGCAGGCTACCACCGGGGAGCTGTTTTTT.